Sequencing of this T cell receptor (beta chain) was carried out in a study of cytomegalovirus exposure and HLA in healthy donors. This clone showed up just a few times. Its target is unknown. Study-level results: There were some V segments, including TRBV6-2 and TRBV6-3, excluded as indistinguishable. Some public TCRs appeared in many individuals, while most sequences were rare. By HLA locus, TCR association rates varied in a later analysis, with DRB1 showing the most and HLA-C the fewest.

The CDR3 extends over 15 amino acids. V was clipped by 6 bases and J by 10 bases; unmatched bases: 12. Germline CDR1 KGHSH, CDR2 LQKENI. The PCR made use of 60 Vbeta and 13 Jbeta primers. Profiled with immunoSEQ multiplex PCR; TCRdb holds only in-frame clones, not every one. Here the sample spans approximately 100,000 clones, 77% being singletons. The sequenced material came from PBMCs. V gene TRBV18 combines with J gene TRBJ2-6, with 7 nucleotides matching TRBD1. The sequence was collected from a man aged 40-50 years in good health and CMV-seropositive. CDR3 amino acids: CASSPTGTALNVLTF. The CDR3, as DNA: TGTGCCAGCTCTCCCACCGGGACAGCCCTAAACGTCCTGACTTTC.